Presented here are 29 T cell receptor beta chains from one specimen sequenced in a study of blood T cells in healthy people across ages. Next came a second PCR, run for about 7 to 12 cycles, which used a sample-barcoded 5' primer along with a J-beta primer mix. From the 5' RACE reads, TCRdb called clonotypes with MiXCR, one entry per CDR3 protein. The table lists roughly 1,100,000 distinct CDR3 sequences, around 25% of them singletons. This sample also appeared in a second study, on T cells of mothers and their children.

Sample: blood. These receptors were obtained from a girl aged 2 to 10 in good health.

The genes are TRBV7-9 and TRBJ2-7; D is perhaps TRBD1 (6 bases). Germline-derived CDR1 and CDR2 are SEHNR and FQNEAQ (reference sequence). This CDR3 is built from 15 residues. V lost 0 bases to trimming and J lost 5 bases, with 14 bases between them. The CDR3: CASSLAWTALDEQYF. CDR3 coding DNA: TGTGCCAGCAGCTTAGCGTGGACAGCTCTGGACGAGCAGTACTTC. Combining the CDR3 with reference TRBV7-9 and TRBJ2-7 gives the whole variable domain DTGVSQNPRHKITKRGQNVTFRCDPISEHNRLYWYRQTLGQGPEFLTYFQNEAQLEKSRLLSDRFSAERPKGSFSTLEIQRTEQGDSAMYLCASSLAWTALDEQYFGPGTRLTVT.

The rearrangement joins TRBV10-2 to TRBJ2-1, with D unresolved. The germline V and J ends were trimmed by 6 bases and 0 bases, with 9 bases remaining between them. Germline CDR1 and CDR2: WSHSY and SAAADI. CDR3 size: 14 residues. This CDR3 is CASRDLLSYNEQFF. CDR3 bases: TGCGCCAGCAGGGACCTCCTCTCCTACAATGAGCAGTTCTTC.

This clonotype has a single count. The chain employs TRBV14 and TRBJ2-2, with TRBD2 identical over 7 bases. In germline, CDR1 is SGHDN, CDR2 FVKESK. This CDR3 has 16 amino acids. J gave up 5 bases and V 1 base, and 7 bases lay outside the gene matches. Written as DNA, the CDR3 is TGTGCCAGCAGCCAAGTCTTGGGCGGGAGAACCGGGGAGCTGTTTTTT. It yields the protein CASSQVLGGRTGELFF.

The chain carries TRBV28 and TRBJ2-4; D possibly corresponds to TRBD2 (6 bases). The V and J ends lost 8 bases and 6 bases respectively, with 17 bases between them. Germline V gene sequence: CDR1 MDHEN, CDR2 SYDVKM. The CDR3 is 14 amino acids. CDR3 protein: CASGGRHRLNIQYF. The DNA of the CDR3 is TGTGCCAGCGGTGGGAGGCACCGATTAAACATTCAGTACTTC.

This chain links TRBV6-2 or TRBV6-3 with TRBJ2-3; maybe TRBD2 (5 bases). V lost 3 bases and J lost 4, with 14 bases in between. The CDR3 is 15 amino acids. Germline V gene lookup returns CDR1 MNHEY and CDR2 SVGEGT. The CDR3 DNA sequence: TGTGCCAGCAGTTATCCGGGAATGGGAGCAGATACGCAGTATTTT. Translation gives CASSYPGMGADTQYF.

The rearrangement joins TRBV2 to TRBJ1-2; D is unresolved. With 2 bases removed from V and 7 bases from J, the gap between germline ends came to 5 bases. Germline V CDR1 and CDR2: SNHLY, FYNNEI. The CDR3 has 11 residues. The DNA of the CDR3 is TGTGCCAGCAGTGAACGGGGTGGCTACACCTTC. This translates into CASSERGGYTF.

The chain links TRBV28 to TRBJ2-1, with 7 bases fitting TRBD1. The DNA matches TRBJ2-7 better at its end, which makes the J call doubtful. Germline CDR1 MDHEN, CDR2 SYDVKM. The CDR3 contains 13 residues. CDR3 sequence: CASIRTGLYEQYF. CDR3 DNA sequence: TGTGCCAGCATAAGGACAGGCCTTTACGAGCAGTACTTC.

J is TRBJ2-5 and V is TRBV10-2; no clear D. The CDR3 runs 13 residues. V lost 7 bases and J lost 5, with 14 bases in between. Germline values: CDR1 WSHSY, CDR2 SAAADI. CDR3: CASTPANGETQYF. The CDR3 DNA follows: TGCGCCAGCACCCCGGCCAATGGGGAGACCCAGTACTTC.

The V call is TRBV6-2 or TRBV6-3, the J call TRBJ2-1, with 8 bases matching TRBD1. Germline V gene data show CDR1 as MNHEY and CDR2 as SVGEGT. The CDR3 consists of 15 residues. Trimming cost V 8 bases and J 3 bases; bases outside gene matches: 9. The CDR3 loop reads CASGRTGKGYNEQFF. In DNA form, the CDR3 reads TGTGCCAGCGGTCGGACAGGGAAGGGCTACAATGAGCAGTTCTTC.

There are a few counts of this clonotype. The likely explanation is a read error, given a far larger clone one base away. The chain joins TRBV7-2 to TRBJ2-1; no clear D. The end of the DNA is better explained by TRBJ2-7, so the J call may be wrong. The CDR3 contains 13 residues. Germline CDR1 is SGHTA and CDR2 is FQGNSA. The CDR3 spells CASSLGSSCEQYF. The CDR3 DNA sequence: TGTGCCAGCAGCTTAGGATCGTCCTGCGAGCAGTACTTC.

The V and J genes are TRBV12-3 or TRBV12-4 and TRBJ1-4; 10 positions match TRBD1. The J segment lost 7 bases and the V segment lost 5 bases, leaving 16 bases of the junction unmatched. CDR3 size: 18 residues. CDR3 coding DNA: TGTGCCAGCAGTGATCCGGGACAGGGGTTCGGAGCAGGTGAAAAACTGTTTTTT. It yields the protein CASSDPGQGFGAGEKLFF.

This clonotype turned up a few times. In DNA form, the CDR3 reads TGTGCCAGCAGTTTTCGACAGGGATATTACGAGCAGTACTTC. Its translation: CASSFRQGYYEQYF. The chain combines TRBV28 with TRBJ2-5, with 7 bases matching TRBD1. The better agreement between TRBJ2-7 and the DNA end casts doubt on the J call. Germline V gene data show CDR1 as MDHEN and CDR2 as SYDVKM. The CDR3 totals 14 residues.

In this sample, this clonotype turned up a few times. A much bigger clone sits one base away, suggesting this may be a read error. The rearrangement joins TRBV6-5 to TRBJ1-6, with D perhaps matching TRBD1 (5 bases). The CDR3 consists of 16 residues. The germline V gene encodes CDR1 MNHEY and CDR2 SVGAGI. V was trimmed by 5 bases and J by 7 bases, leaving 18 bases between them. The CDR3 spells CASSQLGKGTNSPLHF. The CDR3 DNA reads TGTGCCAGCAGTCAACTCGGTAAAGGGACGAATTCACCCCTCCACTTT.

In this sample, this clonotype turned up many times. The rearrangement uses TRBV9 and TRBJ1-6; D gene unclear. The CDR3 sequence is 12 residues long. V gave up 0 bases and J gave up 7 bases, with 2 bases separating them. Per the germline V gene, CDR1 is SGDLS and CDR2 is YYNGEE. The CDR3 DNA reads TGTGCCAGCAGCGTAGGGAATTCACCCCTCCACTTT. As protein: CASSVGNSPLHF.

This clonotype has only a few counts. As DNA, the CDR3 is TGCAGCGTTACCTCGGGCCCTATAAACAATGAGCAGTTCTTC. Translating gives CSVTSGPINNEQFF. This chain uses TRBV29-1 with TRBJ2-1, with D hard to call. The CDR3 has 14 residues. The germline gives CDR1 SQVTM, CDR2 ANQGSEA. V lost 5 bases and J 5 bases, leaving 16 bases between the germline ends.

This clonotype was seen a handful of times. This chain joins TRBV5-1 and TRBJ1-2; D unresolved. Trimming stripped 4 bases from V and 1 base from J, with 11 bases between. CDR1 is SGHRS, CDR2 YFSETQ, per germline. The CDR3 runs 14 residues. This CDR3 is CASSLAINNYGYTF. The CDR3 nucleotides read TGCGCCAGCAGCCTGGCCATCAATAACTATGGCTACACCTTC.

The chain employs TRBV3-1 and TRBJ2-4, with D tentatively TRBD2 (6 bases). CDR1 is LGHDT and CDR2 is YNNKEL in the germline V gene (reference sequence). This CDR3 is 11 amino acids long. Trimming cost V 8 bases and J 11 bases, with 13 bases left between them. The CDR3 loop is CASGNSGFQYF. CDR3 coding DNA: TGTGCCAGCGGAAATAGCGGTTTTCAGTACTTC.

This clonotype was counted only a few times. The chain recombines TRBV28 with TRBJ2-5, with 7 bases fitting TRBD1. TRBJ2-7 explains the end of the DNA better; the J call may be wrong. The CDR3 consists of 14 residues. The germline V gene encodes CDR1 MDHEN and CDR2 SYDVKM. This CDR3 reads CASSLRGHPYEQYF. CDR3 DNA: TGTGCCAGCAGTTTAAGGGGGCACCCCTACGAGCAGTACTTC.

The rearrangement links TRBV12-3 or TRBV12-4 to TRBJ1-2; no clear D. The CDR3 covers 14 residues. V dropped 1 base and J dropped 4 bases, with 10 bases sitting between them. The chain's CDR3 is CASSLGGRGYGYTF. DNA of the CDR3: TGTGCCAGCAGTTTAGGCGGTAGAGGCTATGGCTACACCTTC.

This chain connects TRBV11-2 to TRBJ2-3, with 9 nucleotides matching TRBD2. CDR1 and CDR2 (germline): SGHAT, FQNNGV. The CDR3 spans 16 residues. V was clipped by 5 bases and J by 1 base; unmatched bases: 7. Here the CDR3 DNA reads TGTGCCAGCAGCCCGGAGGGACTAGCTGGCACAGATACGCAGTATTTT. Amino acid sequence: CASSPEGLAGTDTQYF. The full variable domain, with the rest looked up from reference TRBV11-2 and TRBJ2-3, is EAGVAQSPRYKIIEKRQSVAFWCNPISGHATLYWYQQILGQGPKLLIQFQNNGVVDDSQLPKDRFSAERLKGVDSTLKIQPAKLEDSAVYLCASSPEGLAGTDTQYFGPGTRLTVL.

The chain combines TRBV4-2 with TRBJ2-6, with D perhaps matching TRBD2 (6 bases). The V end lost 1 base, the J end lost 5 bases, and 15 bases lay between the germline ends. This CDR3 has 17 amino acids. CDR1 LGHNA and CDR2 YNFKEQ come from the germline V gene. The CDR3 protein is CASSQAGRGLWANVLTF. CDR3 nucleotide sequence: TGTGCCAGCAGCCAAGCTGGGCGGGGACTGTGGGCCAACGTCCTGACTTTC.

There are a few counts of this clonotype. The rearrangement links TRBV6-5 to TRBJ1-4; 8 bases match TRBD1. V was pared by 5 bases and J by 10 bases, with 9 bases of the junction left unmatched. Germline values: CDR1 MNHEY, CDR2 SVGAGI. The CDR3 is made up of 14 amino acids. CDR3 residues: CASSPGGLGGKLFF. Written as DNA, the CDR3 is TGTGCCAGCAGTCCAGGGGGCCTCGGAGGAAAACTGTTTTTT.

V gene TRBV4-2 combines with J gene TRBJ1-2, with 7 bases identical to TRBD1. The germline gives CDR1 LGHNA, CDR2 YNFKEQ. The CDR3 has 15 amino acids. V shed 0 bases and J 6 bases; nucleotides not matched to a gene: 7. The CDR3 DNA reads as TGTGCCAGCAGCCAAGATTTAGTGACAGGGAATGGCTACACCTTC. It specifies CASSQDLVTGNGYTF.

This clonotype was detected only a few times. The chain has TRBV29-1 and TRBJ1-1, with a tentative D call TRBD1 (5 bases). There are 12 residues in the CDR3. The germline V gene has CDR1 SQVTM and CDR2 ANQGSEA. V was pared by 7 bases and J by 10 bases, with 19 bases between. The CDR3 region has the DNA TGCAGCGCTGGGAGGGAGGGCACAGGAGCTTTCTTT. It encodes CSAGREGTGAFF.

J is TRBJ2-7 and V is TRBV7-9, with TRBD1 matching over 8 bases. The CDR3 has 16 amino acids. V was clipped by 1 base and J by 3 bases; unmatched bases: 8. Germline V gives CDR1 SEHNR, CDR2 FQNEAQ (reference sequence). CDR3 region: CASSLGGGQGGYEQYF. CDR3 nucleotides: TGTGCCAGCAGCTTAGGAGGCGGACAGGGAGGCTACGAGCAGTACTTC. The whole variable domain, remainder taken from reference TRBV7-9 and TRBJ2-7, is DTGVSQNPRHKITKRGQNVTFRCDPISEHNRLYWYRQTLGQGPEFLTYFQNEAQLEKSRLLSDRFSAERPKGSFSTLEIQRTEQGDSAMYLCASSLGGGQGGYEQYFGPGTRLTVT.

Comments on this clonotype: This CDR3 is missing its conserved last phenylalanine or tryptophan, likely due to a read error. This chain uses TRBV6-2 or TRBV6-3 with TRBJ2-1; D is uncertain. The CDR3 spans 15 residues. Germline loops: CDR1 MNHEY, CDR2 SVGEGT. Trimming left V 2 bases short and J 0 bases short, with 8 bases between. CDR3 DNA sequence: TGTGCCAGCAGTTACGGGCTTAGCTCCTACAATGAGCAGTTCCTC. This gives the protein CASSYGLSSYNEQFL.

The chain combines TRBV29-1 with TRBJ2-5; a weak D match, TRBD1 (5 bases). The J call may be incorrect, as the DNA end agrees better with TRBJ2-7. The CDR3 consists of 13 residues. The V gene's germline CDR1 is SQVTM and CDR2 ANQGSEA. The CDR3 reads CSARAPSSYEQYF. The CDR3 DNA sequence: TGCAGCGCCAGGGCCCCGAGCTCCTACGAGCAGTACTTC.

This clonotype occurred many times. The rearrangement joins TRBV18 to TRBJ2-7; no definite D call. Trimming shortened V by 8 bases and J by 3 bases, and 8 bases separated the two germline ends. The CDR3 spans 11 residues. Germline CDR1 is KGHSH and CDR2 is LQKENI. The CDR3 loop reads CASSPGYEQYF. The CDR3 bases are TGTGCCAGCAGCCCAGGCTACGAGCAGTACTTC. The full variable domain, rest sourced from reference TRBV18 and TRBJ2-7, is NAGVMQNPRHLVRRRGQEARLRCSPMKGHSHVYWYRQLPEEGLKFMVYLQKENIIDESGMPKERFSAEFPKEGPSILRIQQVVRGDSAAYFCASSPGYEQYFGPGTRLTVT.

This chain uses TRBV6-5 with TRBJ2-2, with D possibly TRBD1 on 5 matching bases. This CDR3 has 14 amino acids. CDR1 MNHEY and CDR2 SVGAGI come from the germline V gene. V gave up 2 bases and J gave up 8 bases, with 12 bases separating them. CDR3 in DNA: TGTGCCAGCAGTTACGAAGGGGTCGCTGGGGAGCTGTTTTTT. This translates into CASSYEGVAGELFF.